This TCR beta chain was obtained from a study of PD-1 blockade in classical Hodgkin lymphoma. The CDR3 totals 13 residues. The germline V and J ends were trimmed by 3 bases and 1 base, with 6 bases remaining between them. The V gene's germline CDR1 is MDHEN and CDR2 SYDVKM. The repertoire was sequenced with immunoSEQ multiplex PCR; TCRdb's copy has only in-frame clones and lacks some. This table has tens of thousands of clones, 90% to 95% appearing once. Specified time point: newly diagnosed, previously untreated cHL patient sample. The authors purified CD4+ T cells from thawed PBMCs by magnetic negative selection.

What was sequenced was CD4+ T cells from blood. The chain couples TRBV28 to TRBJ1-1, with no clear D. The TCR comes from a human donor with classical Hodgkin lymphoma. The CDR3: CASSFDRNTEAFF. CDR3 sequence (DNA): TGTGCCAGCAGTTTTGACCGGAACACTGAAGCTTTCTTT.